Presented here are 9 T cell receptor beta chains from one specimen sequenced in a study of blood T cell repertoires in COVID-19. Profiled with immunoSEQ multiplex PCR; TCRdb holds only in-frame clones, not every one. The table lists some 140,000 clones, about nine tenths of them singletons, with under 3% in the top ten. Input material: peripheral blood. Every receptor here comes from a middle-aged man with active COVID-19.

The chain employs TRBV18 and TRBJ2-5; D call uncertain. V was shortened by 2 bases and J by 1 base, with 8 bases between the two germline ends. Germline V gene lookup returns CDR1 KGHSH and CDR2 LQKENI. This CDR3 has 14 residues. The DNA of the CDR3 is TGTGCCAGCTCACCATACAGCCTCCAAGAGACCCAGTACTTC. Amino acid sequence: CASSPYSLQETQYF.

This chain connects TRBV7-2 to TRBJ1-2; a possible D gene is TRBD1 (5 bases). Trimming shortened V by 5 bases and J by 0 bases, and 7 bases separated the two germline ends. The CDR3 runs 13 residues. Looked up from germline, CDR1 is SGHTA and CDR2 is FQGNSA. The CDR3 here is CASSQQANYGYTF. The CDR3 bases are TGTGCCAGCAGCCAACAGGCTAACTATGGCTACACCTTC.

The chain combines TRBV5-1 with TRBJ2-5; a weak D match, TRBD2 (6 bases). CDR1 SGHRS and CDR2 YFSETQ come from the germline V gene. Deletions cut 4 bases from V and 5 bases from J, with 15 bases between. The CDR3 extends over 14 amino acids. In DNA, the CDR3 is TGCGCCAGCAGCGTGGGCGAAGGGAGGGAGACCCAGTACTTC. This gives the protein CASSVGEGRETQYF. The complete variable domain, with remaining parts taken from reference TRBV5-1 and TRBJ2-5, reads KAGVTQTPRYLIKTRGQQVTLSCSPISGHRSVSWYQQTPGQGLQFLFEYFSETQRNKGNFPGRFSGRQFSNSRSEMNVSTLELGDSALYLCASSVGEGRETQYFGPGTRLLVL.

The chain is built from TRBV2 and TRBJ1-1; 7 bases align to TRBD1. The V gene end was trimmed by 6 bases and the J gene end by 3 bases; junction bases not matched to a gene: 13. The CDR3 runs to 16 residues. Germline-derived CDR1 and CDR2 are SNHLY and FYNNEI. CDR3 sequence: CASSAPSGGRDTEAFF. CDR3 DNA sequence: TGTGCCAGCAGCGCCCCCTCAGGGGGACGGGACACTGAAGCTTTCTTT.

This chain joins TRBV3-1 (or the pseudogene TRBV3-2) and TRBJ2-2; no clear D gene. The germline V and J ends were trimmed by 3 bases and 9 bases, with 5 bases remaining between them. The CDR3 totals 11 residues. Germline loops: CDR1 LGHDT, CDR2 YNNKEL (reference sequence). The CDR3 nucleotides are TGTGCCAGCAGCCAGGGCTGGGAGCTGTTTTTT. Translation: CASSQGWELFF.

The chain couples TRBV7-8 to TRBJ2-5, with 8 nucleotides matching TRBD2. The trim removed 1 base at V and 1 base at J, leaving 5 bases unmatched. Germline CDR1 is SGHVS and CDR2 is FQNEAQ. The CDR3 runs to 16 residues. The CDR3 here is CASSLGAGGSQETQYF. CDR3 coding DNA: TGTGCCAGCAGCTTAGGTGCGGGGGGCTCCCAAGAGACCCAGTACTTC.

The rearrangement joins TRBV6-4 to TRBJ2-3, with 15 bases lining up with TRBD2. CDR1 and CDR2 (germline): MRHNA, SNTAGT. Trimming removed 4 bases from V and 6 bases from J; junction bases left unmatched: 5. The CDR3 loop spans 16 amino acids. The chain's CDR3 is CASSAGLAGGLDTQYF. CDR3 bases: TGTGCCAGCAGTGCCGGACTAGCGGGGGGGTTGGATACGCAGTATTTT.

This clone has just a few counts. V gene TRBV3-1 (or the pseudogene TRBV3-2) combines with J gene TRBJ2-7; 7 bases are a match to TRBD1. The CDR3 extends over 13 amino acids. J gave up 6 bases and V 2 bases, and 4 bases lay outside the gene matches. Per the germline V gene, CDR1 is LGHDT and CDR2 is YNNKEL (reference sequence). DNA for the CDR3: TGTGCCAGCAGCCAATCCTACAGGGGCGAGCAGTACTTC. Its protein is CASSQSYRGEQYF.

This clone has just a few counts. The chain has TRBV5-1 and TRBJ2-3; 10 bases are a match to TRBD2. This CDR3 is 15 amino acids long. CDR1 is SGHRS, CDR2 YFSETQ, per germline. The junction had 8 bases not matched to a gene; V was cut back by 3 bases and J by 7 bases. Here the CDR3 DNA reads TGCGCCAGCAGCTCTCGAGCGGGGGGGACCTATACGCAGTATTTT. Protein: CASSSRAGGTYTQYF.